These 13 T cell receptor beta chains were sequenced from one sample in a study of OX40 agonist ivuxolimab in advanced cancers. The repertoire was sequenced with immunoSEQ multiplex PCR; TCRdb's copy has only in-frame clones and lacks some. In the table there are 60,000 to 70,000 clones, roughly 82% of which are singletons. Sequenced material: CD4+ or CD8+ T cells sorted from blood, taken in a trial of the OX40 agonist ivuxolimab. These receptors all stem from an adult with an advanced solid tumor such as melanoma, head and neck, liver or kidney cancer.

The CDR3 loop reads CASGWDRLSGNTIYF. The CDR3 DNA is TGCGCCAGCGGGTGGGACAGGCTCTCTGGAAACACCATATATTTT. This chain uses TRBV10-1 with TRBJ1-3; the match to TRBD1 covers 8 bases. This CDR3 region has 15 residues. Germline CDR1 is WNHNN and CDR2 is SYGVQD (reference sequence). V dropped 8 bases and J dropped 0; count of bases not matched to a gene: 6.

The CDR3 loop is CASSPRPDGEAGANVLTF. The CDR3 DNA sequence: TGTGCCAGCTCACCACGTCCGGACGGGGAGGCTGGGGCCAACGTCCTGACTTTC. The rearrangement joins TRBV18 to TRBJ2-6; a possible D gene is TRBD2 (6 bases). V lost 1 base to trimming and J lost 2 bases, with 15 bases between them. CDR1 and CDR2 (germline): KGHSH, LQKENI. The CDR3 runs 18 residues.

This chain uses TRBV7-9 with TRBJ1-2; D gene uncertain. Germline V gives CDR1 SEHNR, CDR2 FQNEAQ (reference sequence). The CDR3 is 17 residues long. The V end was cut by 5 bases, the J end by 1 base, with 20 bases between. DNA of the CDR3: TGTGCCAGCAGCCCACCCCTCCGGGAGAGGGTTAACTATGGCTACACCTTC. Translation: CASSPPLRERVNYGYTF.

V is TRBV23-1 and J is TRBJ1-4; maybe TRBD1 (6 bases). TRBV23-1 is an open reading frame whose function is uncertain. The CDR3 covers 17 residues. Trimming cost V 7 bases and J 7 bases, with 25 bases left between them. CDR3 sequence (DNA): TGCGCCAGCACGCCTTGGCATGGGGCAGGGGTGACTGAAAAACTGTTTTTT. It yields the protein CASTPWHGAGVTEKLFF.

The V gene is TRBV14, the J gene TRBJ2-7; the D gene could be TRBD1 or TRBD2 (6 bases each). Germline V gene sequence: CDR1 SGHDN, CDR2 FVKESK. The germline V and J ends were trimmed by 3 bases and 0 bases, with 9 bases remaining between them. CDR3 length: 14 residues. In DNA form, the CDR3 reads TGTGCCAGCAGCCACGGGGGCCCCTCCTACGAGCAGTACGTC. Translating gives CASSHGGPSYEQYV.

The genes are TRBV7-3 and TRBJ2-7, with a tentative D call TRBD2 (6 bases). The CDR3 covers 14 residues. From germline, CDR1 is SGHTA and CDR2 FQGTGA. V was cut by 2 bases and J by 9 bases, with 17 bases left in between. The CDR3 bases are TGTGCCAGCAGCTTAGAGATGACTAGAGGGGCGCAGTACTTC. As protein: CASSLEMTRGAQYF.

The rearrangement uses TRBV19 and TRBJ1-2, with 10 bases fitting TRBD1. Losses at the gene ends were 5 bases for V and 6 bases for J; bases not matched to a gene: 6. Germline CDR1 is LNHDA and CDR2 is SQIVND (reference sequence). The CDR3 spans 14 residues. The CDR3 loop reads CASSSGQGIHGYTF. CDR3 nucleotide sequence: TGTGCCAGTAGTTCGGGACAGGGGATCCATGGCTACACCTTC.

The rearrangement links TRBV5-1 to TRBJ2-5; possibly TRBD1 for D (6 bases). The CDR3 contains 13 residues. Germline loops: CDR1 SGHRS, CDR2 YFSETQ. The ends were cut back, 4 bases at V and 5 bases at J, with 12 bases in the middle. In nucleotides, the CDR3 is TGCGCCAGCAGCCCTGTTAGGGGGGAGACCCAGTACTTC. Encoded protein: CASSPVRGETQYF.

This sequence joins TRBV21-1 and TRBJ1-3. TRBV21-1 corresponds to a pseudogene. The CDR3 extends over 16 amino acids. CDR3 sequence (DNA): TGTGCCAGCAGCAAAAAGCGGGGGAGACCTGGGAACACCATATATTTT. Protein sequence: CASSKKRGRPGNTIYF.

The chain carries TRBV7-9 and TRBJ1-3; TRBD1 aligns across 8 bases. This CDR3 spans 15 amino acids. The V and J ends lost 3 bases and 4 bases, in that order; junction bases with no gene match: 5. Germline V gene sequence: CDR1 SEHNR, CDR2 FQNEAQ (reference sequence). The CDR3 sequence: CASSLQGAPGNTIYF. CDR3 DNA: TGTGCCAGCAGCTTGCAGGGGGCGCCGGGAAACACCATATATTTT.

The gene calls are TRBV7-9 and TRBJ1-3; D gene unclear. Germline V gives CDR1 SEHNR, CDR2 FQNEAQ (reference sequence). V was clipped by 9 bases and J by 1 base, with 4 bases between them. This CDR3 region has 11 residues. CDR3 bases: TGTGCCAGTTCTTCTGGAAACACCATATATTTT. Protein sequence: CASSSGNTIYF.

This clone was observed a handful of times. The chain carries TRBV2 and TRBJ2-3; D is possibly TRBD2 (5 bases). Trimming cost V 3 bases and J 1 base, with 23 bases left between them. Germline CDR1 is SNHLY and CDR2 is FYNNEI. The CDR3 loop spans 19 amino acids. The CDR3 sequence is CASSDLSGSMQAGTDTQYF. The CDR3 DNA reads as TGTGCCAGCAGTGATCTTTCGGGGTCGATGCAAGCCGGCACAGATACGCAGTATTTT.

V gene TRBV14 combines with J gene TRBJ2-7, with a weak D call TRBD2 (7 bases). Trimming cost V 4 bases and J 1 base, with 20 bases left between them. The CDR3 sequence is 17 residues long. The germline gives CDR1 SGHDN, CDR2 FVKESK. This chain's CDR3 is CASSRPRGGRQSYEQYV. In nucleotides, the CDR3 is TGTGCCAGCAGCCGCCCAAGGGGGGGGAGGCAATCCTACGAGCAGTACGTC.